The clone carrying this TCR beta chain has a single count. The CDR3 runs to 11 residues. Trimming cost V 6 bases and J 11 bases; bases outside gene matches: 9. The germline V gene has CDR1 SQVTM and CDR2 ANQGSEA. The sample originates from a study of blood T cells in healthy people across ages. The second PCR ran roughly 7 to 12 cycles with a sample-barcoded 5' primer and J-beta primers. Every sample produced at least 2.5 million CDR3-containing paired-end reads. TCRdb passed the 5' RACE reads through MiXCR, listing each CDR3 protein once. In the table there are about 830,000 distinct CDR3 sequences, approximately 67% of which are singletons.

Sequencing was done on a sample of blood. The chain uses TRBV29-1 and TRBJ2-5; 7 positions match TRBD1. The receptor's source is a man in his thirties or forties in good health. The CDR3 region has the DNA TGCAGCGTACGACAGGGTAAGGAGCAGTACTTC. Residues: CSVRQGKEQYF.